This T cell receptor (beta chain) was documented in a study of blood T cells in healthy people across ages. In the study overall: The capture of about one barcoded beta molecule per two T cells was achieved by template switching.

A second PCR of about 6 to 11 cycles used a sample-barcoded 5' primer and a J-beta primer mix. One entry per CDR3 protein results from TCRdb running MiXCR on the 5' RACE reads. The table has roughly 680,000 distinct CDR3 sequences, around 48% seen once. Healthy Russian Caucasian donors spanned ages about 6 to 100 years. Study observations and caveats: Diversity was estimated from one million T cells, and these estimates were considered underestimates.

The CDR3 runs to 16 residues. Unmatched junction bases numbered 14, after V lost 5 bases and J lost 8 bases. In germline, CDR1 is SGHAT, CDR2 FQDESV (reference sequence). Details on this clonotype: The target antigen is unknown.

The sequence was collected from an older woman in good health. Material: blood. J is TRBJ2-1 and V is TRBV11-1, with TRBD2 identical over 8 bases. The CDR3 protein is CASSPRGRAGVDEQFF. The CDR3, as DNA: TGTGCCAGCAGCCCACGTGGACGAGCGGGAGTCGATGAGCAGTTCTTC.